This entry is about one T cell receptor (beta chain). Germline lookup yields CDR1 SGHRS and CDR2 YFSETQ. This CDR3 region has 17 residues. V lost 1 base and J lost 5; bases outside the gene matches: 7. The sample comes from a study of blood T cell repertoires in COVID-19. Turning to the study itself: Acute and convalescent COVID-19 specimens originated in the United States, Italy and Spain. The cDNA or gDNA used as material had been derived from T cells, B-cell-depleted T cells, or PBMCs.

As processed by the authors: Estimated nucleated cell counts came from reference gene primer amplification. Using immunoSEQ multiplex PCR, the repertoire was profiled, and TCRdb retains in-frame clones only, with some absent. That table gives V, J and clone size, and the DNA gave D and trimming. The repertoire holds about 190,000 clones, with about 83% as singletons. Sequenced material: peripheral blood. The source is a man aged 50 to 59 with active or convalescent COVID-19. The rearrangement links TRBV5-1 to TRBJ2-3; TRBD2 agrees at 13 bases. The CDR3 reads CASSLRLAGGRGDTQYF. For the CDR3, the DNA is TGCGCCAGCAGCTTGAGACTAGCGGGAGGCCGTGGAGATACGCAGTATTTT.